The 3 T cell receptor beta chains in this list originate from one sample, sequenced in a study of T cell changes during pregnancy in multiple sclerosis. The table came from immunoSEQ multiplex PCR; TCRdb's copy has only in-frame clones and leaves some out. The data show approximately 39,000 clones, 80% to 95% seen once. The source material was PBMCs (not recorded whether the cells were cultured). The receptor source for this set is a female donor with multiple sclerosis, enrolled in a pregnancy study.

The V call is TRBV18, the J call TRBJ2-7, with 7 bases matching TRBD1. The CDR3 runs 12 residues. Germline-derived CDR1 and CDR2 are KGHSH and LQKENI. With 1 base clipped from V and 11 bases from J, the junction kept 5 bases outside the gene matches. CDR3 in amino acids: CASSPQTGEKYF. CDR3 nucleotide sequence: TGTGCCAGCTCACCACAAACAGGGGAGAAGTACTTC.

This chain joins TRBV7-6 and TRBJ2-7, with 9 positions matching TRBD1. The CDR3 is made up of 15 amino acids. Germline V lookup: CDR1 SGHVS, CDR2 FNYEAQ. V dropped 5 bases and J dropped 3; count of bases not matched to a gene: 8. CDR3 DNA sequence: TGTGCCAGCAGCAGGACAGGGGTCGGAAGCTACGAGCAGTACTTC. It translates to CASSRTGVGSYEQYF.

The rearrangement joins TRBV4-1 to TRBJ1-4; D possibly corresponds to TRBD1 (5 bases). The CDR3 covers 16 residues. V was shortened by 0 bases and J by 4 bases, with 12 bases between the two germline ends. Germline V gene sequence: CDR1 MGHRA, CDR2 YSYEKL. The CDR3: CASSQEGRDYNEKLFF. CDR3 bases: TGCGCCAGCAGCCAAGAGGGCAGGGATTATAATGAAAAACTGTTTTTT.